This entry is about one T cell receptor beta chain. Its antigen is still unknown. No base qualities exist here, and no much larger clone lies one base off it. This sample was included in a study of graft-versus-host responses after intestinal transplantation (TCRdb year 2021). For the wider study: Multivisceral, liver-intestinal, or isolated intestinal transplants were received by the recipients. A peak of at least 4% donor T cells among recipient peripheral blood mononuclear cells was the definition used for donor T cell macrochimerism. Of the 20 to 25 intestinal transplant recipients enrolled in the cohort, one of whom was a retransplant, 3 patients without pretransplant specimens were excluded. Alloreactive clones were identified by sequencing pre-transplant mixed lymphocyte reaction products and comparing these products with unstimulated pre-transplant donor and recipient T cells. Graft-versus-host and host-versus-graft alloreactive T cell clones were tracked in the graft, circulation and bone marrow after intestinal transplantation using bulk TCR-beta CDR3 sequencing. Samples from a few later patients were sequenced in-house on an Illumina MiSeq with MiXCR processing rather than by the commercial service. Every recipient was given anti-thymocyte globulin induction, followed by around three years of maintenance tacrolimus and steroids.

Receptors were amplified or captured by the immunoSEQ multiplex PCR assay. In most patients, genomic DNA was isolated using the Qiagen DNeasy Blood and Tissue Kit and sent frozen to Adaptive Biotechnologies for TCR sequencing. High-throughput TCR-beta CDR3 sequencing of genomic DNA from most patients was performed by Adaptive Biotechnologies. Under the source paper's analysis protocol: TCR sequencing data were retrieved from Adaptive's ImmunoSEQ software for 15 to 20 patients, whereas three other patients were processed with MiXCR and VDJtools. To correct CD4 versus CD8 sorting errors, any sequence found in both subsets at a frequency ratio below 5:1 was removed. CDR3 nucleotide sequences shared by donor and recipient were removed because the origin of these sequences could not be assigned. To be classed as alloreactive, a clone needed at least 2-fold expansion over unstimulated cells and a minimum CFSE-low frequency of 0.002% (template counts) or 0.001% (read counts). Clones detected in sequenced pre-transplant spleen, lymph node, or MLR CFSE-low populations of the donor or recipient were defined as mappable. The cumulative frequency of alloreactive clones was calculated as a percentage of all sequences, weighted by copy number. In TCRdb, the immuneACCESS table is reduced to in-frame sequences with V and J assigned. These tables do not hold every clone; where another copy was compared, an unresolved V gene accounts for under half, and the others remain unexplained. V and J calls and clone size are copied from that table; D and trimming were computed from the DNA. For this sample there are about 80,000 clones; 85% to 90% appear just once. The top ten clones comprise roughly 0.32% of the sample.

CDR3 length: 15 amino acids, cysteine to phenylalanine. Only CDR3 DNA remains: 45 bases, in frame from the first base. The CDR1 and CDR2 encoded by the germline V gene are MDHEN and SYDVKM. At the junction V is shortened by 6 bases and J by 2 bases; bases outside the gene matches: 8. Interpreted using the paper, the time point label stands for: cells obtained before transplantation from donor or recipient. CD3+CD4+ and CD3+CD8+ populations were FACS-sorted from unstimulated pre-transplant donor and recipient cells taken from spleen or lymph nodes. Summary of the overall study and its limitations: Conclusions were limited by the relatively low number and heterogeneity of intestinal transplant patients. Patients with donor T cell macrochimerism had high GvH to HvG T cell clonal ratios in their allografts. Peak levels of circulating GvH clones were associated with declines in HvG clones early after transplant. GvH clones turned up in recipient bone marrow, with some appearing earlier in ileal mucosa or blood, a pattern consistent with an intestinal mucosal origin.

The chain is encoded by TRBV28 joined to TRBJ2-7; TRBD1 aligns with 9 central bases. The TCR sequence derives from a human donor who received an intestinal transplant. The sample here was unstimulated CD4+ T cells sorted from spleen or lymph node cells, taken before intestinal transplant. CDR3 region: CASRSGTGKTYEQYF. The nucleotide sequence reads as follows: TGTGCCAGCAGATCCGGGACAGGGAAAACCTACGAGCAGTACTTC.